Listed below are T cell receptor beta chains from one sample, sequenced in a study of response to subunit inactivated influenza vaccine. TCRdb re-derived calls from the RT-PCR reads in MiXCR, one entry per CDR3 protein. The data contain roughly 500,000 distinct CDR3 sequences, about 25% of them singletons. Sequencing was performed on CD4+ T cells sorted from PBMCs, taken about 5 days after vaccination. Source of these receptors: a man in his fifties or sixties who received an inactivated influenza vaccine. Each CDR3 is given with its conserved first and last residue. A D gene is named only where the DNA matches it firmly. Clone size is shown for a subset of rows, as once, few, many or a class of expanded clone.

d_gene	v_gene	abundance	len	j_gene	CDR3nt	CDR3aa
TRBD1	TRBV7-9	few	15	TRBJ2-7	TGTGCCAGCAGGCTTTCCGGGACAGGGACACACGAGCAGTACTTC	CASRLSGTGTHEQYF
NA	TRBV20-1	few	16	TRBJ2-1	TGCTGTGCTAGAGATCCGGGGCGGATCTCCTACAATGAGCAGTTCTTC	CCARDPGRISYNEQFF
NA	TRBV6-5	NA	12	TRBJ2-7	TGTGCCAGCAGTTATACTAAAGGCGAGCAGTACTTC	CASSYTKGEQYF
NA	TRBV12-3/TRBV12-4	many	12	TRBJ2-1	TGTGCCAGCAGTTTAGGGGGACATGAGCAGTTCTTC	CASSLGGHEQFF
TRBD2	TRBV6-1	few	16	TRBJ2-5	TGTGCCAGCAGACCATCAGGACTAGCGGTCCAAGAGACCCAGTACTTC	CASRPSGLAVQETQYF
TRBD2	TRBV29-1	NA	13	TRBJ2-1	TGCAGCGTAGCTAGCGGGAGAGATAATGAGCAGTTCTTC	CSVASGRDNEQFF
TRBD2	TRBV9	many	17	TRBJ2-1	TGTGCCAGCAGCGTAGGGACTAGCGGGCTATTGGGGTATGGGCAGTTCTTC	CASSVGTSGLLGYGQFF
NA	TRBV12-3/TRBV12-4	NA	14	TRBJ2-2	TGTGCCAGCAGTTTTGGGGCATTCTCCGGGGAGCTGTTTTTT	CASSFGAFSGELFF
NA	TRBV6-1	NA	13	TRBJ1-1	TGTGCCAGCAGGGAAGGACACTGGACTGAAGCTTTCTTT	CASREGHWTEAFF
TRBD1	TRBV5-1	NA	15	TRBJ2-5	TGCGCCAGCAGCTTGGGAAGACAGGGCCAAGAGACCCAGTACTTC	CASSLGRQGQETQYF
TRBD1	TRBV6-1	NA	18	TRBJ1-6	TGTGCCAGCAGTAATTCCGGGACAGGGGGATCTTATAATTCACCCCTCCACTTT	CASSNSGTGGSYNSPLHF
TRBD1	TRBV7-8	few	15	TRBJ2-3	TGTGCCAGCAGCCCCCGGACAGGGGGCGCGGATACGCAGTATTTT	CASSPRTGGADTQYF
TRBD2	TRBV10-3	NA	16	TRBJ2-5	TGTGCCATCAGCGGGACTAGCGGGAGGGGCCAAGAGACCCAGTACTTC	CAISGTSGRGQETQYF
NA	TRBV5-1	NA	15	TRBJ1-6	TGCGCCAGCAGCATAAAAGGGGATGGGAGTTCACCCCTCCACTTT	CASSIKGDGSSPLHF
NA	TRBV18	NA	13	TRBJ1-5	TGTGCCAGCTCGTTCCATCCAGAACAGCCCCAGCATTTT	CASSFHPEQPQHF
TRBD2	TRBV10-3	NA	16	TRBJ2-2	TGTGCCATCAACACCGGGACTAGCGGGAACACCGGGGAGCTGTTTTTT	CAINTGTSGNTGELFF
TRBD2	TRBV6-2/TRBV6-3	NA	16	TRBJ2-3	TGTGCCAGCAGTTACTCGGACCGGGACTACACAGATACGCAGTATTTT	CASSYSDRDYTDTQYF
NA	TRBV7-2	NA	16	TRBJ2-1	TGTGCCAGCAGCTTAAATCCCGTGGCCAGGTGGGGTGAGCAGTTCTTC	CASSLNPVARWGEQFF
NA	TRBV5-1	NA	16	TRBJ2-2	TGCGCCAGCAGCTGGGGACGGATTGGGAGCACCGGGGAGCTGTTTTTT	CASSWGRIGSTGELFF